The 23 T cell receptor beta chains presented below share a single source sample, sequenced in a study of T cell changes during pregnancy in multiple sclerosis. Here immunoSEQ multiplex PCR was the method, and the copy in TCRdb shows in-frame clones only, minus some. The sample holds around 92,000 clones; about 94% are singletons and the top ten take about 0.98%. The specimen was peripheral blood, collected after pregnancy. Receptors originate from a female donor with multiple sclerosis, enrolled in a pregnancy study.

The chain combines TRBV18 with TRBJ2-7; D not resolved. Germline V CDR1 and CDR2: KGHSH, LQKENI. This CDR3 has 13 residues. The V and J ends lost 4 bases and 6 bases respectively, with 13 bases between them. CDR3 protein: CASSLPPAAEQYF. The CDR3 DNA is TGTGCCAGCTCACTTCCCCCGGCGGCCGAGCAGTACTTC.

This rearrangement joins TRBV5-1 to TRBJ2-5; 7 bases line up with TRBD1. V dropped 4 bases and J dropped 1; count of bases not matched to a gene: 4. Looked up from germline, CDR1 is SGHRS and CDR2 is YFSETQ. This CDR3 spans 14 amino acids. CDR3 region: CASSPGTVQETQYF. CDR3 nucleotides: TGCGCCAGCAGCCCCGGGACAGTCCAAGAGACCCAGTACTTC.

This chain connects TRBV10-3 to TRBJ2-7; 11 bases agree with TRBD1. The CDR3 runs 17 residues. The germline CDR1 and CDR2 sequences are ENHRY and SYGVKD. The J segment lost 4 bases and the V segment lost 0 bases, leaving 8 bases of the junction unmatched. As DNA, the CDR3 is TGTGCCATCAGTGAGTCGGGCTGGGGGACAGGGGGTTACGAGCAGTACTTC. Its protein is CAISESGWGTGGYEQYF.

The chain links TRBV27 to TRBJ2-3; TRBD2 agrees at 11 bases. The germline V gene encodes CDR1 MNHEY and CDR2 SMNVEV (reference sequence). Trimming took 6 bases from V and 0 from J; bases not matched to a gene: 5. The CDR3 contains 16 residues. As DNA, the CDR3 is TGTGCCAGCAGACGAAGGACTAGCGGGAGCACAGATACGCAGTATTTT. Translating gives CASRRRTSGSTDTQYF.

The rearrangement uses TRBV5-1 and TRBJ2-6; TRBD2 matches at 8 bases. V lost 1 base, J lost 0 bases, and 6 bases stayed unmatched. CDR3 length equals 18 residues. CDR1 is SGHRS, CDR2 YFSETQ, per germline. CDR3 residues: CASSLWLAGRSGANVLTF. The CDR3 DNA sequence: TGCGCCAGCAGCTTGTGGCTAGCGGGCCGCTCTGGGGCCAACGTCCTGACTTTC.

This chain joins TRBV9 and TRBJ2-2, with a possible D match to TRBD1 (5 bases). The germline V and J ends were trimmed by 3 bases and 5 bases, with 8 bases remaining between them. This CDR3 is 13 amino acids long. Germline-derived CDR1 and CDR2 are SGDLS and YYNGEE. The CDR3 DNA sequence: TGTGCCAGCAGCGCCCAGGGAACCGGGGAGCTGTTTTTT. Residues: CASSAQGTGELFF.

The chain couples TRBV5-1 to TRBJ2-5, with 8 bases lining up with TRBD1. V dropped 0 bases and J dropped 1; count of bases not matched to a gene: 5. Per germline, CDR1 SGHRS and CDR2 YFSETQ. The length of the CDR3 is 16 residues. CDR3 residues: CASSLAWDRPQETQYF. CDR3 nucleotides: TGCGCCAGCAGCTTGGCTTGGGACAGGCCCCAAGAGACCCAGTACTTC.

V is TRBV7-8 and J is TRBJ1-1, with D possibly matching TRBD1 (5 bases). This CDR3 spans 15 amino acids. Germline V gene sequence: CDR1 SGHVS, CDR2 FQNEAQ. V was trimmed by 5 bases and J by 3 bases, leaving 16 bases between them. The CDR3 is CASSPLGGGDTEAFF. CDR3 nucleotide sequence: TGTGCCAGCAGCCCCCTCGGGGGAGGGGACACTGAAGCTTTCTTT.

As DNA, the CDR3 is TGTGCCGCATGGGGCGGAGACAGGTCTTCGGGCTACACCTTC. The encoded protein is CAAWGGDRSSGYTF. The chain carries TRBV27 and TRBJ1-2, with a possible D match to TRBD1 (6 bases). CDR3 size: 14 residues. V lost 11 bases and J lost 8, with 24 bases in between. Germline lookup yields CDR1 MNHEY and CDR2 SMNVEV (reference sequence).

The chain carries TRBV20-1 and TRBJ2-7; D perhaps matches TRBD1 (6 bases). V gave up 6 bases and J gave up 4 bases, with 10 bases separating them. The length of the CDR3 is 11 residues. Germline V gene lookup returns CDR1 DFQATT and CDR2 SNEGSKA (reference sequence). CDR3 loop: CSAVQGYEQYF. In DNA, the CDR3 is TGCAGTGCCGTACAGGGTTACGAGCAGTACTTC.

This chain joins TRBV25-1 and TRBJ1-1; D not certain. The CDR3 sequence is 13 residues long. The V gene's germline CDR1 is MGHDK and CDR2 SYGVNS. V was pared by 5 bases and J by 0 bases, with 7 bases between. CDR3 region: CASSLRMNTEAFF. The CDR3 nucleotides read TGTGCCAGCAGTCTACGAATGAACACTGAAGCTTTCTTT.

The chain links TRBV15 to TRBJ2-5, with TRBD1 matching over 11 bases. Per germline, CDR1 LNHNV and CDR2 YYDKDF (reference sequence). The CDR3 length is 15 residues. J was trimmed by 4 bases and V by 5 bases; bases with no gene match: 6. The CDR3 DNA reads TGTGCCACCAGCGGACGGACAGGGGGCTTAGAGACCCAGTACTTC. Amino acids: CATSGRTGGLETQYF.

This clone was recorded at least ten times. This chain connects TRBV5-1 to TRBJ2-1; 11 positions agree with TRBD2. CDR1 is SGHRS, CDR2 YFSETQ, per germline. The CDR3 consists of 12 residues. V dropped 3 bases and J dropped 15; count of bases not matched to a gene: 5. CDR3 region: CASSSIAGGPFF. The CDR3 bases are TGCGCCAGCAGCTCCATAGCGGGAGGGCCGTTCTTC.

The chain links TRBV5-4 to TRBJ1-1; tentatively, D is TRBD1 (6 bases). The germline CDR1 and CDR2 sequences are SGHNT and YYREEE (reference sequence). CDR3 length: 16 amino acids. The V and J ends lost 3 bases and 4 bases respectively, with 19 bases between them. CDR3 sequence: CASSSSRGVKSTEAFF. The CDR3 nucleotides are TGTGCCAGCAGCTCGAGCAGGGGTGTGAAGTCCACTGAAGCTTTCTTT.

V usage is TRBV30 and J usage is TRBJ1-2; 12 bases are shared with TRBD1. The CDR3 covers 16 residues. CDR1 is GTSNPN, CDR2 SVGIG, per germline (reference sequence). V lost 3 bases to trimming and J lost 4 bases; unmatched junction nucleotides: 9. The chain's CDR3 is CAWRGSGTGGIYGYTF. The CDR3 DNA reads as TGTGCCTGGAGGGGTTCCGGGACAGGGGGCATCTATGGCTACACCTTC.

The chain links TRBV5-1 to TRBJ2-1; 8 nucleotides agree with TRBD1. Germline CDR1 and CDR2: SGHRS and YFSETQ. With V trimmed by 8 bases and J by 6 bases, 4 bases remained unmatched. This CDR3 region has 12 residues. As DNA, the CDR3 is TGCGCCAGTGCGACAGGGGCCAATGAGCAGTTCTTC. Its protein is CASATGANEQFF.

This clone was detected once. The chain recombines TRBV7-3 with TRBJ2-3; 10 bases are a match to TRBD2. With 0 bases clipped from V and 10 bases from J, the junction kept 4 bases outside the gene matches. CDR3 length: 14 residues. CDR1 SGHTA and CDR2 FQGTGA come from the germline V gene. The CDR3: CASSLTPSGSSQYF. In DNA form, the CDR3 reads TGTGCCAGCAGCTTAACCCCTAGCGGGAGTTCGCAGTATTTT. Combining the CDR3 with reference TRBV7-3 and TRBJ2-3 gives the whole variable domain GAGVSQTPSNKVTEKGKYVELRCDPISGHTALYWYRQSLGQGPEFLIYFQGTGAADDSGLPNDRFFAVRPEGSVSTLKIQRTERGDSAVYLCASSLTPSGSSQYFGPGTRLTVL.

The gene calls are TRBV19 and TRBJ1-5; D possibly corresponds to TRBD1 (6 bases). V was cut by 0 bases and J by 9 bases, with 15 bases left in between. The CDR3 loop spans 15 amino acids. Germline CDR1 and CDR2: LNHDA and SQIVND (reference sequence). In nucleotides, the CDR3 is TGTGCCAGTAGTATAGATTCTCCAGGGGCGCCGCCCCAGCATTTT. The encoded protein is CASSIDSPGAPPQHF.

This clone was seen just once. The chain couples TRBV27 to TRBJ1-3; 7 bases are shared with TRBD1. V dropped 8 bases and J dropped 1; count of bases not matched to a gene: 5. The CDR3 loop spans 14 amino acids. Germline V gene sequence: CDR1 MNHEY, CDR2 SMNVEV (reference sequence). The CDR3 region is CASGDRASGNTIYF. In DNA, the CDR3 is TGTGCCAGCGGCGACAGGGCTTCTGGAAACACCATATATTTT.

About this clone itself: In this CDR3 the conserved last residue, phenylalanine or tryptophan, is missing, so a read error is likely. It is unclear where the CDR3 begins or ends on the DNA, so no DNA is shown, and the CDR3 is as TCRdb lists it. The V and J genes are TRBV4-2 and TRBJ1-1; TRBD1 is taken as the D call from the table, unchecked against the DNA. Germline assignment: CDR1 LGHNA and CDR2 YNFKEQ. With termini counted, the CDR3 has 8 amino acids. This chain's CDR3 is CASSQGPL.

V and J are TRBV28 and TRBJ2-7, with D tentatively TRBD1 (7 bases). Germline-derived CDR1 and CDR2 are MDHEN and SYDVKM. The CDR3 is 15 residues long. Trimming removed 4 bases from V and 3 bases from J, with 16 bases in between. Here the CDR3 DNA reads TGTGCCAGCAGTTACATGGGGGGACAGCTCTACGAGCAGTACTTC. Its protein product is CASSYMGGQLYEQYF. Full variable domain (outside the CDR3, taken from reference TRBV28 and TRBJ2-7): DVKVTQSSRYLVKRTGEKVFLECVQDMDHENMFWYRQDPGLGLRLIYFSYDVKMKEKGDIPEGYSVSREKKERFSLILESASTNQTSMYLCASSYMGGQLYEQYFGPGTRLTVT.

A few counts support this clone. The V call is TRBV19, the J call TRBJ1-1; perhaps TRBD1 as D (6 bases). The germline CDR1 and CDR2 sequences are LNHDA and SQIVND (reference sequence). V lost 3 bases and J 1 base, leaving 9 bases between the germline ends. The CDR3 contains 14 residues. The CDR3 coding sequence is TGTGCCAGTAGTATCGGGACACCGAACACTGAAGCTTTCTTT. Amino acid sequence: CASSIGTPNTEAFF.

The V gene is TRBV28, the J gene TRBJ2-1, with no clear D. Trimming left V 7 bases short and J 6 bases short, with 13 bases between. The CDR3 length is 13 residues. The germline CDR1 and CDR2 sequences are MDHEN and SYDVKM. CDR3 nucleotides: TGTGCCAGCAACCGAGCGTTAGGCAATGAGCAGTTCTTC. It translates to CASNRALGNEQFF.